These 32 T cell receptor beta chains were all obtained from the same sample, sequenced in a study of blood T cell repertoires in COVID-19. Data came from immunoSEQ multiplex PCR; TCRdb stores just in-frame clones and leaves some out. The table records about 670,000 clones, 75% to 90% of them present only once. Sequencing was performed on peripheral blood. The receptor source for this set is a woman aged 18-29 years with acute or convalescent COVID-19.

The J gene is TRBJ2-7, the V gene TRBV4-1; TRBD1 aligns across 10 bases. Germline V gives CDR1 MGHRA, CDR2 YSYEKL. Losses at the gene ends were 1 base for V and 5 bases for J; bases not matched to a gene: 5. The CDR3 has 15 residues. CDR3 protein: CASSQAWTGGHEQYF. CDR3 in DNA: TGCGCCAGCAGCCAAGCTTGGACAGGGGGGCACGAGCAGTACTTC.

V and J are TRBV7-9 and TRBJ2-2, with a possible D match to TRBD1 (5 bases). The germline V gene has CDR1 SEHNR and CDR2 FQNEAQ (reference sequence). With 2 bases removed from V and 5 bases from J, the gap between germline ends came to 9 bases. The CDR3 loop spans 14 amino acids. The CDR3: CASSLSDSTGELFF. The CDR3 DNA follows: TGTGCCAGCAGCTTATCAGACAGTACCGGGGAGCTGTTTTTT.

This chain connects TRBV28 to TRBJ1-1, with D maybe TRBD1 (6 bases). The germline V gene encodes CDR1 MDHEN and CDR2 SYDVKM. V lost 6 bases, J lost 5 bases, and 19 bases lay in between. This CDR3 is 15 amino acids long. CDR3 sequence (DNA): TGTGCCAGCAGCCAACCTTCAGGGGCAAGGACTGAAGCTTTCTTT. Protein product: CASSQPSGARTEAFF.

This clone was detected only once. The V gene is TRBV28, the J gene TRBJ1-5; the match to TRBD1 covers 7 bases. Germline V gene data show CDR1 as MDHEN and CDR2 as SYDVKM. With V trimmed by 6 bases and J by 3 bases, 8 bases remained unmatched. This CDR3 is built from 15 residues. CDR3 residues: CASRYDRVDNQPQHF. CDR3 coding DNA: TGTGCCAGCAGGTACGACAGGGTGGACAATCAGCCCCAGCATTTT. Filled out from reference TRBV28 and TRBJ1-5, the complete variable domain reads DVKVTQSSRYLVKRTGEKVFLECVQDMDHENMFWYRQDPGLGLRLIYFSYDVKMKEKGDIPEGYSVSREKKERFSLILESASTNQTSMYLCASRYDRVDNQPQHFGDGTRLSIL.

This chain uses TRBV3-1 (or the pseudogene TRBV3-2) with TRBJ2-3, with 8 nucleotides matching TRBD2. Germline V gives CDR1 LGHDT, CDR2 YNNKEL (reference sequence). This CDR3 is 16 amino acids long. V was pared by 4 bases and J by 0 bases, with 6 bases of the junction left unmatched. The CDR3 DNA reads TGTGCCAGCAGCCCTTTAGCGGGGTATAGCACAGATACGCAGTATTTT. As protein: CASSPLAGYSTDTQYF.

This clone was found a few times. V is TRBV3-1 (or the pseudogene TRBV3-2) and J is TRBJ1-4, with 7 bases fitting TRBD1. V trimming: 5 bases; J trimming: 11 bases; junction bases outside the gene matches: 5. This CDR3 is built from 12 residues. The germline V gene encodes CDR1 LGHDT and CDR2 YNNKEL (reference sequence). The chain's CDR3 is CASSNRGWKLFF. In nucleotides, the CDR3 is TGTGCCAGCAGCAACAGGGGTTGGAAACTGTTTTTT.

This clone occurred once. The rearrangement joins TRBV7-8 to TRBJ1-1, with a tentative D call TRBD1 (5 bases). The CDR3 spans 16 residues. V lost 4 bases to trimming and J lost 0 bases, with 15 bases between them. Germline V lookup: CDR1 SGHVS, CDR2 FQNEAQ. CDR3 loop: CASSYSRGGVNTEAFF. The CDR3 bases are TGTGCCAGCAGCTATTCCCGGGGAGGGGTGAACACTGAAGCTTTCTTT.

The chain is built from TRBV19 and TRBJ1-1, with 8 bases matching TRBD1. The ends lost 4 bases at V and 1 base at J; junction bases unmatched: 8. From germline, CDR1 is LNHDA and CDR2 SQIVND (reference sequence). This CDR3 comprises 16 residues. The chain's CDR3 is CASSTLRGLPNTEAFF. The CDR3 DNA reads TGTGCCAGTAGTACTCTCAGGGGGCTACCGAACACTGAAGCTTTCTTT.

The chain uses TRBV4-2 and TRBJ2-1; 11 bases fit TRBD2. CDR3 length equals 17 residues. Unmatched junction bases numbered 11, after V lost 2 bases and J lost 8 bases. In germline, CDR1 is LGHNA, CDR2 YNFKEQ. The CDR3 reads CASSQPLQVAGGHEQFF. In DNA, the CDR3 is TGTGCCAGCAGCCAACCCCTTCAGGTAGCGGGGGGGCATGAGCAGTTCTTC.

The chain couples TRBV27 to TRBJ1-2; 10 nucleotides align to TRBD1. Germline V lookup: CDR1 MNHEY, CDR2 SMNVEV (reference sequence). V lost 6 bases to trimming and J lost 2 bases; unmatched junction nucleotides: 3. This CDR3 region has 14 residues. CDR3 sequence: CASSLTGGNYGYTF. In nucleotides, the CDR3 is TGTGCCAGCAGCTTGACAGGGGGCAACTATGGCTACACCTTC.

In its sample, this clone was seen once. The same CDR3 is also encoded by other DNA sequences in this sample. V gene TRBV12-3 or TRBV12-4 combines with J gene TRBJ2-3; no reliable D call. Trimming removed 5 bases from V and 5 bases from J, with 8 bases in between. The CDR3 is 12 amino acids. CDR3 residues: CASSLAGDTQYF. In nucleotides, the CDR3 is TGTGCCAGCAGTCTCGCAGGAGATACGCAGTATTTT.

The chain carries TRBV18 and TRBJ2-1; TRBD2 is a possible D gene (6 bases). This CDR3 contains 13 residues. CDR1 is KGHSH and CDR2 is LQKENI in the germline V gene. V lost 2 bases and J lost 6, with 8 bases in between. The CDR3: CASSPGGINEQFF. In DNA form, the CDR3 reads TGTGCCAGCTCACCAGGGGGGATCAATGAGCAGTTCTTC.

This clone was recorded only once. CDR3 in DNA: TGTGCCAGCAGCTTGATGCGACAGGCCATGAACACCGGGGAGCTGTTTTTT. This codes for CASSLMRQAMNTGELFF. This chain joins TRBV5-8 and TRBJ2-2, with D maybe TRBD1 (6 bases). The ends were cut back, 1 base at V and 1 base at J, with 14 bases in the middle. The CDR3 length is 17 residues. Per germline, CDR1 SGHTS and CDR2 YDEGEE.

As concerns this clone: This CDR3 is also generated by other DNA sequences in the sample. CDR3 sequence (DNA): TGTGCCAGCTCACCCGCCGGCTACGAGCAGTACTTC. The encoded protein is CASSPAGYEQYF. The chain uses TRBV18 and TRBJ2-7; the D is unclear. Germline-derived CDR1 and CDR2 are KGHSH and LQKENI. This CDR3 comprises 12 residues. The V end was cut by 3 bases, the J end by 3 bases, with 6 bases between. Drawing the rest from reference TRBV18 and TRBJ2-7, the complete variable domain is NAGVMQNPRHLVRRRGQEARLRCSPMKGHSHVYWYRQLPEEGLKFMVYLQKENIIDESGMPKERFSAEFPKEGPSILRIQQVVRGDSAAYFCASSPAGYEQYFGPGTRLTVT.

This clone was seen a single time. The rearrangement uses TRBV24-1 and TRBJ1-5, with 9 bases lining up with TRBD1. The CDR3 runs 19 residues. Per germline, CDR1 KGHDR and CDR2 SFDVKD. V shed 4 bases and J 4 bases; nucleotides not matched to a gene: 16. DNA for the CDR3: TGTGCCACCAGTGACTCTACGGGACAGGGAAGTGTTCGTAATCAGCCCCAGCATTTT. It yields the protein CATSDSTGQGSVRNQPQHF.

The chain couples TRBV2 to TRBJ2-2; D is perhaps TRBD1 (6 bases). The CDR3 contains 14 residues. V was trimmed by 8 bases and J by 0 bases, leaving 10 bases between them. CDR1 and CDR2 from the germline V gene are SNHLY and FYNNEI. CDR3 amino acids: CASRTDSNTGELFF. In nucleotides, the CDR3 is TGTGCCAGCCGGACAGATTCGAACACCGGGGAGCTGTTTTTT.

The V call is TRBV6-6, the J call TRBJ1-1; the match to TRBD1 covers 9 bases. This CDR3 is built from 15 residues. Germline V gene data show CDR1 as MNHNY and CDR2 as SVGAGI (reference sequence). V dropped 6 bases and J dropped 4; count of bases not matched to a gene: 9. CDR3: CASRPPGQGSTEAFF. The CDR3 DNA reads as TGTGCCAGCAGACCACCGGGACAGGGTTCCACTGAAGCTTTCTTT.

V is TRBV7-2 and J is TRBJ2-1, with TRBD2 identical over 8 bases. This CDR3 comprises 16 residues. In germline, CDR1 is SGHTA, CDR2 FQGNSA. With V trimmed by 2 bases and J by 4 bases, 7 bases remained unmatched. This CDR3 is CASSLRLAGSYNEQFF. Here the CDR3 DNA reads TGTGCCAGCAGCTTACGGTTAGCGGGGAGTTACAATGAGCAGTTCTTC.

The chain links TRBV28 to TRBJ1-3, with a weak D call TRBD1 (6 bases). CDR3 size: 14 residues. Between the trimmed V and J ends, which lost 4 bases and 9 bases, there was a span of 16 bases. Germline V gene sequence: CDR1 MDHEN, CDR2 SYDVKM. CDR3 sequence (DNA): TGTGCCAGCAGTTCCGCCGGGACACCCATCACCATATATTTT. Protein: CASSSAGTPITIYF.

The CDR3 DNA reads as TGTGCCACCAGCAAAGCAGGGGGCCGTACGGGCCAGCATTTT. This codes for CATSKAGGRTGQHF. This chain uses TRBV15 with TRBJ1-5; TRBD1 matches at 8 bases. The CDR3 loop spans 14 amino acids. The V gene's germline CDR1 is LNHNV and CDR2 YYDKDF (reference sequence). V lost 4 bases to trimming and J lost 12 bases; unmatched junction nucleotides: 11.

The sample holds one count of this clone. The CDR3 protein is CASSLDTYGYTF. The CDR3 region has the DNA TGTGCCAGCAGCTTGGACACCTATGGCTACACCTTC. The J gene is TRBJ1-2, the V gene TRBV5-4; D remains ambiguous. This CDR3 spans 12 amino acids. CDR1 and CDR2 (germline): SGHNT, YYREEE (reference sequence). Deletions cut 0 bases from V and 4 bases from J, with 4 bases between.

The genes are TRBV4-2 and TRBJ1-1; D unresolved. CDR1 and CDR2 (germline): LGHNA, YNFKEQ. The CDR3 covers 15 residues. V was shortened by 1 base and J by 0 bases, with 9 bases between the two germline ends. The CDR3 region is CASSQGALMNTEAFF. For the CDR3, the DNA is TGTGCCAGCAGCCAAGGGGCCTTGATGAACACTGAAGCTTTCTTT.

V is TRBV29-1 and J is TRBJ2-3, with D possibly TRBD1 on 5 matching bases. The CDR3 sequence is 12 residues long. Germline lookup yields CDR1 SQVTM and CDR2 ANQGSEA. The V end lost 2 bases, the J end lost 4 bases, and 7 bases lay between the germline ends. CDR3 sequence (DNA): TGCAGCGTTGAAACAGGCCCAGATACGCAGTATTTT. It is translated as CSVETGPDTQYF.

This chain connects TRBV9 to TRBJ2-5; TRBD1 agrees at 8 bases. This CDR3 region has 14 residues. The germline gives CDR1 SGDLS, CDR2 YYNGEE. The V segment lost 4 bases and the J segment 9 bases; nucleotides outside the gene matches: 11. The CDR3 region has the DNA TGTGCCAGCAGCCCTCGGACAGGGCCCTCGGCCCAGTACTTC. Its protein is CASSPRTGPSAQYF.

The V and J genes are TRBV6-1 and TRBJ1-5; no firm D call. V gave up 2 bases and J gave up 2 bases, with 13 bases separating them. The CDR3 loop spans 16 amino acids. The V gene's germline CDR1 is MNHNS and CDR2 SASEGT. CDR3 in amino acids: CASSENRQVGNQPQHF. DNA of the CDR3: TGTGCCAGCAGTGAAAACCGTCAAGTAGGCAATCAGCCCCAGCATTTT.

The rearrangement links TRBV12-3 or TRBV12-4 to TRBJ1-1, with unresolved D. The CDR3 is made up of 13 amino acids. V lost 6 bases to trimming and J lost 6 bases, with 14 bases between them. The CDR3 protein is CASRPPGRAEAFF. CDR3 DNA sequence: TGTGCCAGCAGGCCGCCGGGAAGGGCTGAAGCTTTCTTT.

This clone was observed a single time. The rearrangement links TRBV7-8 to TRBJ2-1, with D maybe TRBD2 (6 bases). The CDR3 is 18 amino acids. V was pared by 2 bases and J by 0 bases, with 17 bases between. CDR1 SGHVS and CDR2 FQNEAQ come from the germline V gene. The CDR3 reads CASSLSVGSEGSYNEQFF. The DNA of the CDR3 is TGTGCCAGCAGCTTAAGCGTGGGATCGGAGGGCTCCTACAATGAGCAGTTCTTC.

V gene TRBV9 combines with J gene TRBJ1-2, with 12 bases that match TRBD1. The CDR3 has 16 residues. Germline V gives CDR1 SGDLS, CDR2 YYNGEE. With 6 bases clipped from V and 8 bases from J, the junction kept 14 bases outside the gene matches. The CDR3 here is CASNSDRDRGLRGYTF. The CDR3 DNA reads TGTGCCAGCAACTCGGATCGGGACAGGGGGCTGAGGGGCTACACCTTC.

V usage is TRBV4-1 and J usage is TRBJ1-1; D possibly corresponds to TRBD1 (6 bases). Germline V gene lookup returns CDR1 MGHRA and CDR2 YSYEKL. CDR3 length equals 13 residues. V lost 0 bases and J 4 bases, leaving 6 bases between the germline ends. The CDR3 DNA follows: TGCGCCAGCAGCCAAGAGGGGGCCACTGAAGCTTTCTTT. Its protein is CASSQEGATEAFF.

The chain recombines TRBV18 with TRBJ2-6, with D possibly being TRBD1 (6 bases). The CDR3 is 17 amino acids. V was clipped by 2 bases and J by 2 bases, with 13 bases between them. Looked up from germline, CDR1 is KGHSH and CDR2 is LQKENI. This CDR3 is CASSPSVQGAGANVLTF. The CDR3 DNA follows: TGTGCCAGCTCACCATCGGTACAGGGTGCTGGGGCCAACGTCCTGACTTTC.

V is TRBV12-3 or TRBV12-4 and J is TRBJ2-1; D not certain. This CDR3 contains 13 residues. Deletions cut 3 bases from V and 7 bases from J, with 10 bases between. This CDR3 reads CASSLFSRNEQFF. The CDR3 DNA is TGTGCCAGCAGTTTGTTTTCCAGAAATGAGCAGTTCTTC.

V and J are TRBV2 and TRBJ1-4; D uncertain. From germline, CDR1 is SNHLY and CDR2 FYNNEI. This CDR3 has 14 amino acids. V was shortened by 5 bases and J by 5 bases, with 12 bases between the two germline ends. CDR3 residues: CASSYGGGNEKLFF. CDR3 nucleotides: TGTGCCAGCAGTTACGGCGGTGGAAATGAAAAACTGTTTTTT.